Here is one T cell receptor (beta chain) with its context. Its target is unknown. What was sequenced were expressed TCRB transcripts, since all of the isolated RNA had been reverse transcribed. Assay used: immunoSEQ multiplex PCR; TCRdb lists only in-frame clones, some missing. The sample holds about 930,000 clones; roughly 16% are singletons and the top ten take about 0.025%. This sample is drawn from a study of beta chain features in type 1 diabetes. Study-wide findings and caveats: All four CD4+ subsets of Type 1 diabetes patients contained TCRB CDR3s that were moderately but significantly shorter. Insertion counts at VDJ junctions were lower in type 1 diabetes patients, who also showed more deletions there.

J gave up 4 bases and V 3 bases, and 8 bases lay outside the gene matches. This CDR3 has 15 amino acids. The V gene's germline CDR1 is SGHNT and CDR2 YYREEE (reference sequence). This clonotype was sampled from a woman younger than 35 in good health. The specimen was naive CD4+ T cells from blood. The chain has TRBV5-4 and TRBJ1-1; 8 nucleotides align to TRBD1. CDR3 DNA: TGTGCCAGCAGCTCAAGCCAGGGGGCTCGCACTGAAGCTTTCTTT. Translating it yields CASSSSQGARTEAFF.